A single sample is the source of the 20 T cell receptor beta chains below, sequenced in a study of T cell responses to AZD1222 COVID-19 vaccine. Produced via immunoSEQ multiplex PCR; TCRdb's table is partial and in-frame only. The sample lists more than 90,000 clones; about nine tenths were seen once. The sequences come from peripheral blood, collected on day 0 of AZD1222 vaccination. The receptors stem from an adult in good health.

The chain combines TRBV4-1 with TRBJ2-3; TRBD2 matches at 9 bases. Germline-derived CDR1 and CDR2 are MGHRA and YSYEKL. This CDR3 has 17 residues. J lost 3 bases, V lost 0 bases, and 7 bases had no gene match. CDR3 amino acids: CASSQDRSSGVTDTQYF. The CDR3 DNA follows: TGCGCCAGCAGCCAAGATCGTTCTAGCGGGGTAACAGATACGCAGTATTTT.

The rearrangement joins TRBV11-2 to TRBJ1-4; possibly TRBD1 for D (5 bases). Germline CDR1 reads SGHAT; CDR2 reads FQNNGV. The CDR3 has 14 residues. V was trimmed by 4 bases and J by 4 bases, leaving 10 bases between them. The CDR3 DNA follows: TGTGCCAGCAGCTCAAGGGGTTATAATGAAAAACTGTTTTTT. It encodes CASSSRGYNEKLFF. Full variable domain (missing parts from reference TRBV11-2 and TRBJ1-4): EAGVAQSPRYKIIEKRQSVAFWCNPISGHATLYWYQQILGQGPKLLIQFQNNGVVDDSQLPKDRFSAERLKGVDSTLKIQPAKLEDSAVYLCASSSRGYNEKLFFGSGTQLSVL.

The genes are TRBV28 and TRBJ1-2; 8 nucleotides align to TRBD1. Germline V gene data show CDR1 as MDHEN and CDR2 as SYDVKM. The CDR3 runs to 15 residues. The trim removed 3 bases at V and 4 bases at J, leaving 7 bases unmatched. CDR3: CASSFGQGWSYGYTF. For the CDR3, the DNA is TGTGCCAGCAGTTTCGGACAGGGCTGGAGCTATGGCTACACCTTC.

A single count supports this clone. The chain joins TRBV5-6 to TRBJ1-2; the D is unclear. V was trimmed by 4 bases and J by 7 bases, leaving 11 bases between them. The CDR3 is 12 amino acids. Germline V lookup: CDR1 SGHDT, CDR2 YYEEEE. CDR3 in DNA: TGTGCCAGCAGCCTAGTGCACGTTGGCTACACCTTC. Encoded protein: CASSLVHVGYTF.

The chain uses TRBV28 and TRBJ1-6; TRBD1 might be the D (6 bases). The CDR3 consists of 15 residues. The germline CDR1 and CDR2 sequences are MDHEN and SYDVKM. Trimming took off 3 bases at V and 8 bases at J, with 14 bases between the two ends. The CDR3, as DNA: TGTGCCAGCAGTTTTCCAGGGACACTCCATTCACCCCTCCACTTT. Translated: CASSFPGTLHSPLHF.

The V call is TRBV5-5, the J call TRBJ2-2; no definite D call. The CDR3 contains 14 residues. Trimming cost V 4 bases and J 6 bases, with 13 bases left between them. CDR1 is SGHKS and CDR2 is YYEKEE in the germline V gene (reference sequence). The CDR3 nucleotides read TGTGCCAGCAGCCCCACCCCACCATCCGGGGAGCTGTTTTTT. This sequence encodes CASSPTPPSGELFF.

The chain combines TRBV2 with TRBJ1-5, with 10 bases matching TRBD1. Germline CDR1 and CDR2: SNHLY and FYNNEI. The trim removed 4 bases at V and 7 bases at J, leaving 1 base unmatched. This CDR3 contains 13 residues. In nucleotides, the CDR3 is TGTGCCAGCAGTGGGGACAGGGGCCAGCCCCAGCATTTT. Translating gives CASSGDRGQPQHF. Together with reference TRBV2 and TRBJ1-5, the CDR3 gives the full variable domain: EPEVTQTPSHQVTQMGQEVILRCVPISNHLYFYWYRQILGQKVEFLVSFYNNEISEKSEIFDDQFSVERPDGSNFTLKIRSTKLEDSAMYFCASSGDRGQPQHFGDGTRLSIL.

The CDR3 nucleotides read TGTGCCAGCAGCTTGTCCTCGGGGGAAGGCTATGGCTACACCTTC. Translated, it gives CASSLSSGEGYGYTF. This chain links TRBV5-4 with TRBJ1-2, with D maybe TRBD1 (5 bases). The CDR3 spans 15 residues. Germline values: CDR1 SGHNT, CDR2 YYREEE (reference sequence). The ends were cut back, 1 base at V and 4 bases at J, with 14 bases in the middle.

The rearrangement links TRBV10-1 to TRBJ1-2, with 9 bases identical to TRBD1. The CDR3 has 13 amino acids. Germline loops: CDR1 WNHNN, CDR2 SYGVQD (reference sequence). Trimming took 2 bases from V and 8 from J; bases not matched to a gene: 3. CDR3 sequence reads: CASSETGGRGYTF. Here the CDR3 DNA reads TGCGCCAGCAGTGAGACAGGGGGCAGAGGCTACACCTTC.

The chain couples TRBV4-1 to TRBJ2-7, with 11 positions matching TRBD1. Germline V gene sequence: CDR1 MGHRA, CDR2 YSYEKL. With V trimmed by 1 base and J by 7 bases, 12 bases remained unmatched. The CDR3 contains 17 residues. The CDR3 sequence is CASSQGVRTGGHGEQYF. The CDR3 nucleotides read TGCGCCAGCAGCCAAGGGGTCCGGACAGGGGGCCATGGGGAGCAGTACTTC.

The V call is TRBV7-9, the J call TRBJ1-2; D is uncertain. The CDR3 length is 14 residues. Germline V gene lookup returns CDR1 SEHNR and CDR2 FQNEAQ (reference sequence). The V and J ends lost 1 base and 4 bases respectively, with 10 bases between them. The CDR3 DNA reads as TGTGCCAGCAGCTTAGTGCTCAGTGGCTATGGCTACACCTTC. Protein product: CASSLVLSGYGYTF.

This clone was counted once. V gene TRBV7-9 combines with J gene TRBJ1-4, with D perhaps TRBD1 (6 bases). The CDR3 loop spans 15 amino acids. The V end lost 3 bases, the J end lost 6 bases, and 14 bases lay between the germline ends. Looked up from germline, CDR1 is SEHNR and CDR2 is FQNEAQ (reference sequence). This CDR3 is CASSFPGGADEKLFF. The CDR3 DNA reads as TGTGCCAGCAGCTTCCCCGGGGGGGCCGATGAAAAACTGTTTTTT.

The chain has TRBV5-1 and TRBJ2-2; perhaps TRBD2 as D (6 bases). This CDR3 has 15 amino acids. Trimming pared 4 bases from V and 5 bases from J, leaving 15 bases between. Germline V gene data show CDR1 as SGHRS and CDR2 as YFSETQ. CDR3 residues: CASSAGLPETGELFF. The CDR3, as DNA: TGCGCCAGCAGCGCTGGACTACCGGAGACCGGGGAGCTGTTTTTT.

This rearrangement joins TRBV7-8 to TRBJ1-5, with 10 positions matching TRBD1. The CDR3 consists of 14 residues. With V trimmed by 6 bases and J by 6 bases, 5 bases remained unmatched. CDR1 is SGHVS, CDR2 FQNEAQ, per germline. The CDR3 reads CASRTGTGAQPQHF. In DNA form, the CDR3 reads TGTGCCAGCAGAACCGGGACAGGGGCTCAGCCCCAGCATTTT.

The rearrangement links TRBV30 to TRBJ1-5; D remains unclear. Trimming cost V 2 bases and J 1 base, with 15 bases left between them. Germline CDR1 and CDR2: GTSNPN and SVGIG (reference sequence). The CDR3 sequence is 16 residues long. The CDR3 DNA is TGTGCCTGGAGTTTTGCCGGCGGGCAAAGCAATCAGCCCCAGCATTTT. It is translated as CAWSFAGGQSNQPQHF.

The chain links TRBV11-2 to TRBJ2-3; D is ambiguous. Germline V gene sequence: CDR1 SGHAT, CDR2 FQNNGV. V shed 2 bases and J shed 1 base, with 7 bases lying between them. The CDR3 is 14 amino acids. The CDR3 region is CASSLRRGTDTQYF. CDR3 DNA sequence: TGTGCCAGCAGCTTACGGCGCGGCACAGATACGCAGTATTTT.

The J gene is TRBJ1-4, the V gene TRBV7-9; D is ambiguous. Germline V gives CDR1 SEHNR, CDR2 FQNEAQ (reference sequence). This CDR3 comprises 14 residues. Trimming cost V 3 bases and J 3 bases, with 8 bases left between them. The chain's CDR3 is CASSLSGSNEKLFF. In DNA, the CDR3 is TGTGCCAGCAGCTTGTCGGGGTCTAATGAAAAACTGTTTTTT.

The chain uses TRBV7-2 and TRBJ1-2, with D possibly matching TRBD1 (6 bases). Germline V gene lookup returns CDR1 SGHTA and CDR2 FQGNSA. Trimming removed 3 bases at V and 6 bases at J, with 11 bases between. CDR3 length: 13 residues. DNA for the CDR3: TGTGCCAGCAGCTTTAACAGGGACGATGGCTACACCTTC. Protein product: CASSFNRDDGYTF.

The DNA of the CDR3 is TGCGCCAGCAGCTTGGCGGGGCTGACGGTCACAGATACGCAGTATTTT. Protein: CASSLAGLTVTDTQYF. The chain is built from TRBV5-1 and TRBJ2-3; the D gene could be TRBD1 or TRBD2 (5 bases each). The CDR3 is made up of 16 amino acids. The germline V gene has CDR1 SGHRS and CDR2 YFSETQ. The V end was cut by 0 bases, the J end by 2 bases, with 13 bases between.

The chain joins TRBV19 to TRBJ2-5; no clear D. V was pared by 5 bases and J by 1 base, with 8 bases between. CDR3 size: 13 residues. Germline CDR1 is LNHDA and CDR2 is SQIVND (reference sequence). In DNA, the CDR3 is TGTGCCAGTAGTTCGTCGGGCCAAGAGACCCAGTACTTC. It is translated as CASSSSGQETQYF.